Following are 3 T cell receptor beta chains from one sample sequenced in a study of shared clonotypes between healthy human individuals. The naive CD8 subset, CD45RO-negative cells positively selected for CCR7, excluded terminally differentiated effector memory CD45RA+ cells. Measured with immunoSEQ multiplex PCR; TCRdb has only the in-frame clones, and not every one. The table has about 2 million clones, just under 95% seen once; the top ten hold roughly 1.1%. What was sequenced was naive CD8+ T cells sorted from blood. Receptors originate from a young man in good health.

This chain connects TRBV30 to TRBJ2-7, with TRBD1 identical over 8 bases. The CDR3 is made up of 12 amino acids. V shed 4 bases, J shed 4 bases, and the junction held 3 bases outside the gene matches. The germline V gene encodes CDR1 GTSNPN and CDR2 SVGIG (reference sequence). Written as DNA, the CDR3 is TGTGCCTGGAATAGACAGGGGTACGAGCAGTACTTC. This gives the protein CAWNRQGYEQYF. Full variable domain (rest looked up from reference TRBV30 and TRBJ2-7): SQTIHQWPATLVQPVGSPLSLECTVEGTSNPNLYWYRQAAGRGLQLLFYSVGIGQISSEVPQNLSASRPQDRQFILSSKKLLLSDSGFYLCAWNRQGYEQYFGPGTRLTVT.

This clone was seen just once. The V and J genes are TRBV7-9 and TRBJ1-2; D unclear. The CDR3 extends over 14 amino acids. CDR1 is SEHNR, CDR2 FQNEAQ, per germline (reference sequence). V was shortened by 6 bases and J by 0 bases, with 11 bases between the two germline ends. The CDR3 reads CASSRTGTNYGYTF. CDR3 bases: TGTGCCAGCAGTAGGACGGGAACTAACTATGGCTACACCTTC.

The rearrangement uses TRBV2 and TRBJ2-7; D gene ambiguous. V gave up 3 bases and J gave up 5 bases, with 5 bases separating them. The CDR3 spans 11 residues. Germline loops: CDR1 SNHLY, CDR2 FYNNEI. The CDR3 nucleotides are TGTGCCAGCAGTGATTCCGACGAGCAGTACTTC. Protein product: CASSDSDEQYF.